Below are 27 T cell receptor beta chains sequenced from a single sample in a study of blood T cell repertoires in COVID-19. TCRdb's table, derived via immunoSEQ multiplex PCR, lists solely in-frame clones and lacks some. Among about 230,000 clones listed, 88% were seen once. Sequencing was carried out using PBMCs or T cells enriched from blood (not recorded which). These receptors came from a woman in her thirties or forties with acute COVID-19.

The chain combines TRBV7-2 with TRBJ1-5, with TRBD1 matching over 8 bases. This CDR3 comprises 13 residues. Per the germline V gene, CDR1 is SGHTA and CDR2 is FQGNSA. V lost 4 bases to trimming and J lost 5 bases; unmatched junction nucleotides: 1. Here the CDR3 DNA reads TGTGCCAGCAGCTCGACAGGGGATCAGCCCCAGCATTTT. This encodes CASSSTGDQPQHF.

The chain carries TRBV7-8 and TRBJ1-2; D unresolved. Germline values: CDR1 SGHVS, CDR2 FQNEAQ. The V end was cut by 8 bases, the J end by 8 bases, with 12 bases between. CDR3 length equals 11 residues. This chain's CDR3 is CASSEGGGYTF. The CDR3 DNA is TGTGCCAGCTCCGAGGGTGGCGGCTACACCTTC. Full variable domain (rest looked up from reference TRBV7-8 and TRBJ1-2): GAGVSQSPRYKVAKRGQDVALRCDPISGHVSLFWYQQALGQGPEFLTYFQNEAQLDKSGLPSDRFFAERPEGSVSTLKIQRTQQEDSAVYLCASSEGGGYTFGSGTRLTVV.

V gene TRBV24-1 combines with J gene TRBJ1-1; D remains ambiguous. The germline V and J ends were trimmed by 3 bases and 12 bases, with 10 bases remaining between them. Germline V gene lookup returns CDR1 KGHDR and CDR2 SFDVKD. The CDR3 loop spans 11 amino acids. The CDR3 is CATSDERSTFF. The CDR3 region has the DNA TGTGCCACCAGTGATGAGAGATCAACTTTCTTT.

A word on this clone: The same CDR3 is also encoded by other DNA sequences in this sample. CDR3: CASRDRETNEKLFF. In DNA form, the CDR3 reads TGTGCCAGCAGAGACAGAGAAACAAATGAAAAACTGTTTTTT. The rearrangement joins TRBV2 to TRBJ1-4; D is perhaps TRBD1 (5 bases). V lost 6 bases, J lost 5 bases, and 13 bases lay in between. The CDR3 covers 14 residues. Germline V CDR1 and CDR2: SNHLY, FYNNEI. The complete variable domain, with remaining parts taken from reference TRBV2 and TRBJ1-4, reads EPEVTQTPSHQVTQMGQEVILRCVPISNHLYFYWYRQILGQKVEFLVSFYNNEISEKSEIFDDQFSVERPDGSNFTLKIRSTKLEDSAMYFCASRDRETNEKLFFGSGTQLSVL.

V usage is TRBV15 and J usage is TRBJ2-3; 10 nucleotides agree with TRBD2. Germline CDR1 is LNHNV and CDR2 is YYDKDF (reference sequence). Trimming at V came to 3 bases and at J to 2 bases, leaving 8 bases not matched to a gene. The CDR3 sequence is 17 residues long. In DNA form, the CDR3 reads TGTGCCACCAGCAGGGGGGGTAGCGGGGGGTCCACAGATACGCAGTATTTT. Residues: CATSRGGSGGSTDTQYF.

This clone was recorded once. This chain uses TRBV5-4 with TRBJ1-1; D may be TRBD1 (5 bases). Germline values: CDR1 SGHNT, CDR2 YYREEE (reference sequence). The CDR3 covers 13 residues. The V and J ends lost 1 base and 3 bases respectively, with 7 bases between them. CDR3 in DNA: TGTGCCAGCAGCTTGTTGACAGACACTGAAGCTTTCTTT. This translates into CASSLLTDTEAFF. The full variable domain, its missing parts supplied by reference TRBV5-4 and TRBJ1-1, is ETGVTQSPTHLIKTRGQQVTLRCSSQSGHNTVSWYQQALGQGPQFIFQYYREEENGRGNFPPRFSGLQFPNYSSELNVNALELDDSALYLCASSLLTDTEAFFGQGTRLTVV.

This sequence joins TRBV7-9 and TRBJ2-3, with 10 nucleotides matching TRBD2. The CDR3 consists of 16 residues. The V segment lost 5 bases and the J segment 6 bases; nucleotides outside the gene matches: 11. The germline gives CDR1 SEHNR, CDR2 FQNEAQ (reference sequence). CDR3 protein: CASSLRSSGRSDTQYF. In DNA form, the CDR3 reads TGTGCCAGCAGCCTCCGAAGTAGCGGGAGGTCGGATACGCAGTATTTT.

The chain is built from TRBV11-3 and TRBJ2-1; the match to TRBD2 covers 8 bases. V gave up 5 bases and J gave up 9 bases; unmatched junction bases: 12. The V gene's germline CDR1 is SGHNT and CDR2 YENEEA. This CDR3 spans 15 amino acids. The CDR3, as DNA: TGTGCCAGCAGCCTCTACCCAAAGCGGGAGACTGAGCAGTTCTTC. Encoded protein: CASSLYPKRETEQFF.

The chain joins TRBV7-2 to TRBJ2-4; D is ambiguous. V was trimmed by 5 bases and J by 6 bases, leaving 17 bases between them. This CDR3 contains 15 residues. CDR1 is SGHTA, CDR2 FQGNSA, per germline. This chain's CDR3 is CASSLDSSRGNIQYF. As DNA, the CDR3 is TGTGCCAGCAGCCTAGACTCCTCTAGAGGAAACATTCAGTACTTC.

The CDR3 nucleotides are TGTGCCAGCCAGAGGAGGCCCACCGGGGAGCTGTTTTTT. Protein: CASQRRPTGELFF. The chain has TRBV5-6 and TRBJ2-2; D possibly corresponds to TRBD2 (5 bases). The CDR3 sequence is 13 residues long. Trimming removed 7 bases at V and 4 bases at J, with 11 bases between. From germline, CDR1 is SGHDT and CDR2 YYEEEE. The full variable domain, with the rest looked up from reference TRBV5-6 and TRBJ2-2, is DAGVTQSPTHLIKTRGQQVTLRCSPKSGHDTVSWYQQALGQGPQFIFQYYEEEERQRGNFPDRFSGHQFPNYSSELNVNALLLGDSALYLCASQRRPTGELFFGEGSRLTVL.

This sequence joins TRBV11-3 and TRBJ1-4; perhaps TRBD1 as D (5 bases). This CDR3 is built from 14 residues. V lost 4 bases to trimming and J lost 5 bases, with 11 bases between them. Germline V gene lookup returns CDR1 SGHNT and CDR2 YENEEA. The CDR3: CASSWGRVNEKLFF. The CDR3 bases are TGTGCCAGCAGCTGGGGCAGGGTAAATGAAAAACTGTTTTTT.

This sequence joins TRBV30 and TRBJ2-3, with 8 bases identical to TRBD2. The CDR3 is made up of 13 amino acids. Germline values: CDR1 GTSNPN, CDR2 SVGIG (reference sequence). With 4 bases clipped from V and 5 bases from J, the junction kept 5 bases outside the gene matches. The CDR3 DNA follows: TGTGCCTGGACAGCGGGAGTGGGAGATACGCAGTATTTT. It translates to CAWTAGVGDTQYF.

The chain couples TRBV5-1 to TRBJ1-1; 7 nucleotides agree with TRBD1. Trimming cost V 1 base and J 4 bases; bases outside gene matches: 1. CDR1 SGHRS and CDR2 YFSETQ come from the germline V gene. The CDR3 spans 13 residues. The CDR3 nucleotides are TGCGCCAGCAGCTTGAGGACAGGCACTGAAGCTTTCTTT. The encoded protein is CASSLRTGTEAFF.

The chain employs TRBV5-4 and TRBJ2-5, with 8 bases aligning to TRBD1. Germline CDR1 is SGHNT and CDR2 is YYREEE (reference sequence). The CDR3 is 14 residues long. Germline trimming cut 2 bases from V and 9 bases from J; bases unmatched to any gene: 9. The CDR3 reads CASSFGQGSRAQYF. The DNA of the CDR3 is TGTGCCAGCAGCTTCGGACAGGGCTCAAGGGCCCAGTACTTC.

The chain uses TRBV25-1 and TRBJ1-4, with 10 bases aligning to TRBD1. V lost 8 bases to trimming and J lost 4 bases; unmatched junction nucleotides: 1. Germline lookup yields CDR1 MGHDK and CDR2 SYGVNS. CDR3 length: 13 residues. CDR3 loop: CASRDRGNEKLFF. DNA of the CDR3: TGTGCCAGCCGGGACAGGGGTAATGAAAAACTGTTTTTT.

This clone was picked up a small number of times. The chain employs TRBV5-6 and TRBJ2-5; 12 nucleotides line up with TRBD2. The CDR3 spans 17 residues. Germline CDR1 SGHDT, CDR2 YYEEEE. The V segment lost 6 bases and the J segment 4 bases; nucleotides outside the gene matches: 13. The CDR3 DNA follows: TGTGCCAGCACCCCTCGGGCTAGCGGGGGGGTCCGAGAGACCCAGTACTTC. It is translated as CASTPRASGGVRETQYF.

The chain has TRBV3-1 (or the pseudogene TRBV3-2) and TRBJ2-2; no clear D gene. Germline assignment: CDR1 LGHDT and CDR2 YNNKEL (reference sequence). The CDR3 has 13 residues. Trimming pared 0 bases from V and 5 bases from J, leaving 4 bases between. The CDR3 coding sequence is TGTGCCAGCAGCCAAGATCTGACCGGGGAGCTGTTTTTT. This sequence encodes CASSQDLTGELFF.

The rearrangement links TRBV5-1 to TRBJ1-1; D gene uncertain. Germline CDR1 SGHRS, CDR2 YFSETQ. V was clipped by 7 bases and J by 1 base, with 11 bases between them. The CDR3 has 13 amino acids. This chain's CDR3 is CASQTAGNTEAFF. The CDR3 nucleotides are TGCGCCAGCCAGACGGCAGGGAACACTGAAGCTTTCTTT.

The chain joins TRBV5-1 to TRBJ1-2; TRBD1 matches 7 bases. The ends lost 2 bases at V and 8 bases at J; junction bases unmatched: 6. Germline V gives CDR1 SGHRS, CDR2 YFSETQ. The CDR3 consists of 13 residues. CDR3 DNA: TGCGCCAGCAGCTTAACAGGGGTGTGGGGCTACACCTTC. It is translated as CASSLTGVWGYTF.

The J gene is TRBJ1-1, the V gene TRBV5-1; no clear D gene. The ends were cut back, 0 bases at V and 4 bases at J, with 10 bases in the middle. Germline V gene data show CDR1 as SGHRS and CDR2 as YFSETQ. This CDR3 contains 14 residues. The CDR3 loop is CASSLARVGTEAFF. The DNA for the CDR3 is TGCGCCAGCAGCTTGGCGCGGGTCGGCACTGAAGCTTTCTTT.

The V and J genes are TRBV27 and TRBJ1-5, with 7 bases matching TRBD1. CDR3 length: 14 amino acids. Germline trimming cut 0 bases from V and 8 bases from J; bases unmatched to any gene: 4. Germline V gene lookup returns CDR1 MNHEY and CDR2 SMNVEV (reference sequence). CDR3 region: CASSLSTGAKPQHF. CDR3 sequence (DNA): TGTGCCAGCAGTTTATCCACAGGGGCGAAGCCCCAGCATTTT.

The chain is built from TRBV11-2 and TRBJ1-6, with 7 bases aligning to TRBD1. This CDR3 is 15 amino acids long. Germline loops: CDR1 SGHAT, CDR2 FQNNGV. Trimming took 5 bases from V and 7 from J; bases not matched to a gene: 8. Here the CDR3 reads CASSPVQGENSPLHF. In DNA, the CDR3 is TGTGCCAGCAGCCCTGTCCAGGGGGAGAATTCACCCCTCCACTTT.

The V call is TRBV30, the J call TRBJ1-4, with D perhaps matching TRBD1 (6 bases). The CDR3 spans 14 residues. CDR1 and CDR2 (germline): GTSNPN, SVGIG (reference sequence). With 0 bases removed from V and 7 bases from J, the gap between germline ends came to 12 bases. This chain's CDR3 is CAWSVGGNGEKLFF. CDR3 nucleotide sequence: TGTGCCTGGAGTGTAGGGGGTAATGGTGAAAAACTGTTTTTT.

The CDR3 sequence is CASSLGPGNEKLFF. The CDR3, as DNA: TGTGCCAGCAGTTTGGGGCCGGGTAATGAAAAACTGTTTTTT. The V and J genes are TRBV11-2 and TRBJ1-4; possible D gene TRBD1, 5 bases. The CDR3 loop spans 14 amino acids. Germline-derived CDR1 and CDR2 are SGHAT and FQNNGV. V was pared by 6 bases and J by 4 bases, with 12 bases between.

CDR3: CAWSEDSSYNSPLHF. In DNA form, the CDR3 reads TGTGCCTGGAGTGAGGACAGCTCCTATAATTCACCCCTCCACTTT. The V call is TRBV30, the J call TRBJ1-6; TRBD1 is a possible D gene (6 bases). V lost 1 base to trimming and J lost 0 bases, with 7 bases between them. The CDR3 length is 15 residues. In germline, CDR1 is GTSNPN, CDR2 SVGIG (reference sequence).

There are a few counts of this clone. This chain uses TRBV12-3 or TRBV12-4 with TRBJ2-7; a possible D gene is TRBD2 (5 bases). Trimming took 3 bases from V and 1 from J, leaving 7 bases between them. The CDR3 has 13 amino acids. CDR3 protein: CASSFGGSYEQYF. The CDR3 DNA reads as TGTGCCAGCAGTTTCGGAGGATCCTACGAGCAGTACTTC.

This clone was observed a single time. The chain couples TRBV5-8 to TRBJ1-5, with 8 bases identical to TRBD1. The CDR3 sequence is 15 residues long. The germline V gene has CDR1 SGHTS and CDR2 YDEGEE. Trimming took 2 bases from V and 1 from J; bases not matched to a gene: 2. Written as DNA, the CDR3 is TGTGCCAGCAGCTTAGGACAGGGAAGCAATCAGCCCCAGCATTTT. This translates into CASSLGQGSNQPQHF.